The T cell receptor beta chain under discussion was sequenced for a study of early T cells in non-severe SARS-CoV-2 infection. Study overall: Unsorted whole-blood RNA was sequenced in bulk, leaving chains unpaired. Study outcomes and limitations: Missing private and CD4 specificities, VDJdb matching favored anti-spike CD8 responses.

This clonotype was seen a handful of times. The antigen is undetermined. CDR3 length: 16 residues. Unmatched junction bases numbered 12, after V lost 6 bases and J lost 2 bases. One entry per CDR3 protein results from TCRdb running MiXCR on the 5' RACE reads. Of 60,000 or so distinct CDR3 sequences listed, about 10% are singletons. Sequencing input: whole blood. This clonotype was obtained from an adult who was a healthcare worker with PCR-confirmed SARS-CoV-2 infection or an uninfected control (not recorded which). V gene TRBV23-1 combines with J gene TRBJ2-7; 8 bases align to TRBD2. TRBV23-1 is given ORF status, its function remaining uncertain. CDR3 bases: TGCGCCAGCAGACTCGGGGCTAGCGGGTGCCCCTACGAGCAGTACTTC. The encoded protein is CASRLGASGCPYEQYF.